The text below deals with one TCR beta chain. Its antigen is as yet unknown. The V end lost 4 bases, the J end lost 7 bases, and 16 bases lay between the germline ends. The CDR3 runs 13 residues. Germline assignment: CDR1 GTSNPN and CDR2 SVGIG (reference sequence). This entry is derived from a study of blood T cells in healthy people across ages. On the study more broadly: Using template switching, researchers captured about one barcoded beta molecule for each two T cells.

The authors extracted at least 6 micrograms of total RNA per sample. Sample-barcoded 5' priming and a J-beta primer mix drove a second PCR of 7 to 11 cycles. TCRdb itself ran the 5' RACE reads through MiXCR, one entry per CDR3 protein. The top ten clones hold roughly 34% of a sample with about 680,000 distinct CDR3 sequences, roughly 50% of them seen once. Findings of the study overall: What prevented conclusive comparison of naive and antigen-experienced cells was that PBMCs were unsorted. A roughly linear age-dependent decrease characterized TCR beta diversity per million T cells.

This receptor was identified in a woman aged 55-70 years in good health. V gene TRBV30 combines with J gene TRBJ1-2; weak D call: TRBD1 (5 bases). Source material: blood. CDR3 sequence reads: CAWKGAGMGGYTF. For the CDR3, the DNA is TGTGCCTGGAAAGGTGCAGGGATGGGTGGCTACACCTTC.